Listed below are T cell receptor beta chains from one sample, sequenced in a study of CD8 T cells in Susac syndrome. In TCRdb, the immunoSEQ multiplex PCR reads were re-called with MiXCR into one record per CDR3 protein. The table records 80,000 or so distinct CDR3 sequences, about 92% of them present only once. Material for sequencing was CD4+ T cells from PBMCs. Every receptor here comes from a human donor with Susac syndrome. The CDR3 runs from the conserved cysteine through the conserved F or W. A D gene is named only where the DNA matches it firmly. The size entry is marked missing in some rows and otherwise reads once, few, many or a size class.

clone_size d_call j_call cdr3_length v_call cdr3_aa cdr3_nt
- TRBD1 TRBJ1-3 14 TRBV6-5 CASSPGTAGNTIYF TGTGCCAGCAGTCCAGGGACAGCCGGAAACACCATATATTTT
- TRBD1 TRBJ1-5 16 TRBV7-2 CASSLPPGQGYQPQHF TGTGCCAGCAGCTTACCCCCCGGACAGGGGTATCAGCCCCAGCATTTT
- TRBD1 TRBJ2-7 15 TRBV20-1 CSARNWGQVAYEQYF TGCAGTGCTAGGAATTGGGGACAGGTTGCCTACGAGCAGTACTTC
once TRBD2 TRBJ2-7 18 TRBV27 CASSLSVGLAGAGYEQYF TGTGCCAGCAGTTTATCAGTGGGTTTAGCGGGAGCCGGCTACGAGCAGTACTTC
- - TRBJ2-2 17 TRBV4-3 CASSQDFRLEGTGELFF TGCGCCAGCAGCCAAGATTTCAGACTAGAAGGGACCGGGGAGCTGTTTTTT
- TRBD1 TRBJ1-1 16 TRBV7-8 CASTSPGGGSNTEAFF TGTGCCAGCACCTCCCCAGGGGGGGGATCGAACACTGAAGCTTTCTTT
once TRBD2 TRBJ2-1 18 TRBV3-1 CASSQERIWSGNYNEQFF TGTGCCAGCAGCCAAGAAAGGATCTGGAGCGGGAACTACAATGAGCAGTTCTTC
- TRBD2 TRBJ2-7 15 TRBV5-1 CASSLESGRRYEQYF TGCGCCAGCAGCTTGGAAAGCGGGAGGCGTTACGAGCAGTACTTC
- - TRBJ2-1 13 TRBV7-2 CASSLEATNEQFF TGTGCCAGCAGCTTAGAGGCTACCAATGAGCAGTTCTTC
- - TRBJ2-1 16 TRBV19 CASSPTGTPGHNEQFF TGTGCCAGTAGTCCGACGGGGACCCCGGGCCACAATGAGCAGTTCTTC
- - TRBJ2-7 14 TRBV28 CASSSPGQTYEQYF TGTGCCAGCAGTTCACCCGGGCAGACCTACGAGCAGTACTTC
- - TRBJ2-7 15 TRBV6-5 CASSYSTSPAHEQYF TGTGCCAGCAGTTACTCGACATCACCGGCGCACGAGCAGTACTTC
- TRBD2 TRBJ2-7 17 TRBV14 CASSQKDLRDYRYEQYF TGTGCCAGCAGCCAGAAGGACCTCCGGGACTACCGCTACGAGCAGTACTTC
- - TRBJ2-3 17 TRBV5-6 CASSLGFRGRGADTQYF TGTGCCAGCAGCTTGGGGTTTCGTGGGCGTGGGGCAGATACGCAGTATTTT
- - TRBJ2-5 13 TRBV5-6 CASSPGVGETQYF TGTGCCAGCAGCCCGGGAGTTGGAGAGACCCAGTACTTC
- - TRBJ1-5 15 TRBV6-1 CASSEVGGGNQPQHF TGTGCCAGCAGTGAAGTGGGGGGAGGCAATCAGCCCCAGCATTTT
- - TRBJ1-2 12 TRBV29-1 CSVGSNNYGYTF TGCAGCGTCGGCAGTAACAACTATGGCTACACCTTC
- - TRBJ2-7 11 TRBV29-1 CSVESRNEQYF TGCAGCGTTGAATCTCGCAACGAGCAGTACTTC
- - TRBJ2-3 15 TRBV7-2 CASTPDGGVTDTQYF TGTGCCAGCACTCCGGACGGGGGTGTCACAGATACGCAGTATTTT
- - TRBJ2-1 14 TRBV5-6 CASSEPGPNNEQFF TGTGCCAGCAGTGAACCGGGACCTAACAATGAGCAGTTCTTC
- - TRBJ2-3 15 TRBV20-1 CSARDAGTGTDTQYF TGCAGTGCTAGAGATGCGGGGACAGGCACAGATACGCAGTATTTT
- - TRBJ1-6 16 TRBV19 CASSSIMGASNSPLHF TGTGCCAGTAGCTCAATAATGGGGGCAAGCAATTCACCCCTCCACTTT
- TRBD1 TRBJ2-7 15 TRBV6-2/TRBV6-3 CASAGRGGASDEQYF TGTGCCAGCGCCGGCCGAGGGGGCGCCTCGGACGAGCAGTACTTC
- - TRBJ2-2 15 TRBV5-1 CASSLAAANTGELFF TGCGCCAGCAGCTTGGCCGCAGCGAACACCGGGGAGCTGTTTTTT
- TRBD2 TRBJ2-1 18 TRBV19 CASSTRSGGQGSYNEQFF TGTGCCAGTAGTACCCGTAGCGGGGGGCAGGGCTCCTACAATGAGCAGTTCTTC
- TRBD1 TRBJ2-1 15 TRBV5-1 CASSWTGQVDNEQFF TGCGCCAGCAGCTGGACTGGACAGGTGGACAATGAGCAGTTCTTC
- - TRBJ2-7 13 TRBV4-1 CASSPRGAPEQYF TGCGCCAGCAGCCCCCGAGGGGCCCCCGAGCAGTACTTC
- TRBD1 TRBJ2-1 16 TRBV11-1 CASRRSGTGVYNEQFF TGTGCCAGCAGACGTTCCGGGACAGGGGTCTACAATGAGCAGTTCTTC
- - TRBJ2-3 13 TRBV20-1 CSASARKGDTQYF TGCAGTGCTAGCGCCAGGAAGGGGGATACGCAGTATTTT
- - TRBJ2-5 16 TRBV14 CASSQRLNLAQETQYF TGTGCCAGCAGCCAACGACTGAACCTAGCTCAAGAGACCCAGTACTTC
- - TRBJ1-4 12 TRBV29-1 CSVETTGLKLFF TGCAGCGTCGAAACTACAGGGTTGAAACTGTTTTTT
- TRBD2 TRBJ2-2 15 TRBV5-4 CASLPGLDNTGELFF TGTGCCAGTCTCCCGGGACTAGATAACACCGGGGAGCTGTTTTTT
- - TRBJ1-4 15 TRBV7-2 CASSRTEPPDEKLFF TGTGCCAGCAGCCGGACGGAGCCTCCTGATGAAAAACTGTTTTTT
few TRBD2 TRBJ2-1 16 TRBV7-3 CASSLPSGRDYNEQFF TGTGCCAGCAGCTTACCGAGCGGGAGGGATTACAATGAGCAGTTCTTC
- - TRBJ2-7 15 TRBV7-2 CASSPSPDAFREQYF TGTGCCAGCAGCCCGTCCCCGGACGCCTTTCGCGAGCAGTACTTC
- TRBD1 TRBJ1-4 15 TRBV7-2 CASSVGTGGEEKLFF TGTGCCAGCAGCGTCGGGACAGGGGGCGAAGAAAAACTGTTTTTT
- - TRBJ1-5 18 TRBV28 CASSLSVGLGSSNQPQHF TGTGCCAGCAGTTTATCTGTAGGGCTGGGGTCCAGTAATCAGCCCCAGCATTTT
- TRBD2 TRBJ2-3 12 TRBV11-3 CASSSGTSTQYF TGTGCCAGCAGCTCCGGGACTAGTACGCAGTATTTT
- - TRBJ1-4 12 TRBV7-2 CATSDFNEKLFF TGTGCCACTTCAGACTTTAATGAAAAACTGTTTTTT
- - TRBJ1-2 13 TRBV7-2 CASSSGHNYGYTF TGTGCCAGCAGCTCGGGCCATAACTATGGCTACACCTTC
- - TRBJ1-1 16 TRBV18 CASSPLDGSGNTEAFF TGTGCCAGCTCACCCCTCGACGGATCCGGGAACACTGAAGCTTTCTTT
- - TRBJ2-3 14 TRBV20-1 CSARGELKTDTQYF TGCAGTGCTAGGGGGGAGCTAAAGACAGATACGCAGTATTTT